This T cell receptor beta chain was captured by sequencing in a study of blood T cell repertoires in COVID-19. Study at large: Samples taken during acute and convalescent COVID-19 were collected in the United States, Italy and Spain. PBMCs, B-cell-depleted T cells, or T cells were the source of the cDNA or gDNA that made up the material.

V lost 1 base to trimming and J lost 6 bases, with 15 bases between them. From germline, CDR1 is MNHNS and CDR2 SASEGT. The CDR3 is made up of 15 amino acids. This clone was detected only once. Per the study methods: By means of reference gene primer amplification, nucleated cell counts were estimated. TCRdb's copy holds only in-frame clones and misses some; the assay was immunoSEQ multiplex PCR. D and trimming were read from the DNA, whereas the V and J calls and clone size are those reported in that table. The repertoire holds 150,000 to 200,000 clones, with roughly 91% as singletons. The source of this sequence is a man aged 18 to 35 with acute or convalescent COVID-19. Specimen: peripheral blood. The V gene is TRBV6-1, the J gene TRBJ1-2; D remains unclear. The CDR3: CASSEVQPGGHGYTF. The CDR3, as DNA: TGTGCCAGCAGTGAAGTACAGCCTGGCGGGCATGGCTACACCTTC.